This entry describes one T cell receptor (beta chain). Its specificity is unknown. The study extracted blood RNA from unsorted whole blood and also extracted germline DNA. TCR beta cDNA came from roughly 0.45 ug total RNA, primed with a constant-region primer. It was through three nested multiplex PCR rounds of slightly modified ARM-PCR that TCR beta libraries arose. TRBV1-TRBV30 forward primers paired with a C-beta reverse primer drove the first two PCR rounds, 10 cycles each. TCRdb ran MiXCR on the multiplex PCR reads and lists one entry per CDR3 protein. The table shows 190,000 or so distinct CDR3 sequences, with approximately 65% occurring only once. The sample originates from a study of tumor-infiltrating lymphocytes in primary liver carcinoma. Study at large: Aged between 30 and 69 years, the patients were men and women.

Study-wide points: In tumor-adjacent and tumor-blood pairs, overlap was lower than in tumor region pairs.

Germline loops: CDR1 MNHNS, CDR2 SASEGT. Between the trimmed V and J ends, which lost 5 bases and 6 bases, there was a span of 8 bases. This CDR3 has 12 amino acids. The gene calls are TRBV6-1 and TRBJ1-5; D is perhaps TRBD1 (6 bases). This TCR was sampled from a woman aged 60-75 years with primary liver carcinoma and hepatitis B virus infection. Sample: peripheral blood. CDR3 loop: CASSKDSQPQHF. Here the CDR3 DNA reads TGTGCCAGCAGTAAGGACAGTCAGCCCCAGCATTTT.